This T cell receptor (beta chain) was observed in a study of Ad26.COV2.S vaccination and SARS-CoV-2 variants. Findings and caveats of the study: Post-vaccination breadth of spike-specific CD8+ and CD4+ T cell responses was reportedly substantial.

As to this clone: Its target is unknown.

Specified treatment: 15 to 20 received Ad26.COV2.S at low or high dose, single or two shots; about 5 received placebo; per-sample allocation not given. Sampling occurred on day 63 after the first vaccine or placebo injection. This Boston cohort included adults aged 18-55 years. CDR1 is SGHDT, CDR2 YYEEEE, per germline. This CDR3 region has 16 residues. The germline V and J ends were trimmed by 4 bases and 6 bases, with 17 bases remaining between them. Measured with immunoSEQ multiplex PCR; TCRdb has only the in-frame clones, and not every one. This table holds about 370,000 clones, around 89% found once.

The material sequenced was peripheral blood, taken in a trial of Ad26.COV2.S vaccine versus placebo. V usage is TRBV5-6 and J usage is TRBJ1-6; D may be TRBD1 (6 bases). The TCR comes from a person aged 18-60 years who received the Ad26.COV2.S COVID-19 vaccine or a placebo. The CDR3 is CASSIDRGQGNSPLHF. The CDR3 coding sequence is TGTGCCAGCAGCATTGACCGGGGGCAGGGTAATTCACCCCTCCACTTT.